This T cell receptor (beta chain) was identified in a study of graft-versus-host responses after intestinal transplantation. Clones were read by immunoSEQ multiplex PCR, and TCRdb kept only the in-frame ones, dropping some. The sample has approximately 75,000 clones, 94% seen once; the top ten hold around 0.57%. Worth noting for this clone: What it recognizes is unknown.

The sample here was unstimulated CD8+ T cells sorted from spleen or lymph node cells, taken before intestinal transplant. This TCR derives from a human donor who received an intestinal transplant.

DNA for the CDR3: TGTGCCAGGATAAGCCCGGGACTAGCGGGAGCCTGTGAGCAGTTCTTC. Its translation is CARISPGLAGACEQFF. The J gene is TRBJ2-1, the V gene TRBV27; 14 nucleotides match TRBD2. In germline, CDR1 is MNHEY, CDR2 SMNVEV (reference sequence). J gave up 9 bases and V 9 bases, and 13 bases lay outside the gene matches. The CDR3 contains 16 residues.